This T cell receptor beta chain was identified in a study of blood T cell repertoires in COVID-19. V dropped 3 bases and J dropped 1 base, with 12 bases sitting between them. This CDR3 is 16 amino acids long. Per germline, CDR1 MNHEY and CDR2 SMNVEV (reference sequence). Data came from immunoSEQ multiplex PCR; TCRdb stores just in-frame clones and leaves some out. The sample yields 300,000 or so clones, less than 90% seen once. The clonotype comes from a woman aged 25-40 years who had recovered from COVID-19. The sequenced material came from PBMCs or T cells enriched from blood (not recorded which). J is TRBJ2-2 and V is TRBV27; unclear D gene. CDR3 DNA: TGTGCCAGCAGTTTCCCGAGTACTCTGAACACCGGGGAGCTGTTTTTT. It encodes CASSFPSTLNTGELFF.